This T cell receptor beta chain appears in the sequencing data of a study of blood T cell repertoires in COVID-19. The CDR3 extends over 14 amino acids. Germline CDR1 is SGHRS and CDR2 is YFSETQ. V was pared by 0 bases and J by 5 bases, with 3 bases of the junction left unmatched. Sequenced by immunoSEQ multiplex PCR; TCRdb stores in-frame clones only, minus some. The data contain around 500,000 clones, 70% to 90% of them seen just once; the ten biggest clones take up 7% to 10%. This chain joins TRBV5-1 and TRBJ1-1; 8 nucleotides match TRBD1. The receptor's source is a woman aged 60-70 years who had recovered from COVID-19. Sequenced input: PBMCs or T cells enriched from blood (not recorded which). Written as DNA, the CDR3 is TGCGCCAGCAGCTTGGGGGACAGGAGGACTGAAGCTTTCTTT. Protein sequence: CASSLGDRRTEAFF.